The 11 T cell receptor beta chains below were found in one sample sequenced in a study of PD-1 blockade in classical Hodgkin lymphoma. Time point described: cycle 4 day 1 (C4D1), after more than 5 weeks of nivolumab. Brentuximab vedotin exposure varied among the patients, all of whom had relapsed after autologous stem cell transplantation. Here immunoSEQ multiplex PCR was the method, and the copy in TCRdb shows in-frame clones only, minus some. Of 75,000 to 100,000 clones in the sample, under 95% are singletons; the top ten hold roughly 2%. Sequencing used peripheral blood mononuclear cells (PBMCs), obtained before the fourth cycle of nivolumab. Every receptor here comes from a human donor with classical Hodgkin lymphoma.

V is TRBV29-1 and J is TRBJ2-7; tentatively, D is TRBD1 (5 bases). The CDR3 contains 14 residues. Germline CDR1 is SQVTM and CDR2 is ANQGSEA. Trimming shortened V by 0 bases and J by 2 bases, and 11 bases separated the two germline ends. The CDR3: CSVEEGLPPYEQYF. The CDR3 nucleotides are TGCAGCGTTGAAGAGGGGCTACCCCCCTACGAGCAGTACTTC.

The chain carries TRBV30 and TRBJ1-5; 7 bases match TRBD1. The germline gives CDR1 GTSNPN, CDR2 SVGIG (reference sequence). V shed 2 bases and J 0 bases; nucleotides not matched to a gene: 1. The CDR3 loop spans 14 amino acids. The CDR3 nucleotides are TGTGCCTGGAGTCGGGACAGTAGCAATCAGCCCCAGCATTTT. Translated: CAWSRDSSNQPQHF.

The chain couples TRBV5-1 to TRBJ2-1, with 7 positions matching TRBD1. Germline values: CDR1 SGHRS, CDR2 YFSETQ. The CDR3 is 14 residues long. V dropped 0 bases and J dropped 8; count of bases not matched to a gene: 5. CDR3 residues: CASSLDGTVYEQFF. CDR3 bases: TGCGCCAGCAGCTTGGATGGGACAGTCTATGAGCAGTTCTTC.

The count of this clone is one. The rearrangement uses TRBV29-1 and TRBJ2-1; 10 bases map to TRBD2. Germline V gene data show CDR1 as SQVTM and CDR2 as ANQGSEA. J lost 5 bases, V lost 4 bases, and 8 bases had no gene match. The CDR3 has 15 amino acids. CDR3: CSVALAGAGDNEQFF. As DNA, the CDR3 is TGCAGCGTTGCTCTAGCGGGAGCTGGGGACAATGAGCAGTTCTTC.

The CDR3 spells CAVGLRGNIQYF. CDR3 sequence (DNA): TGTGCCGTAGGGCTACGGGGAAACATTCAGTACTTC. V and J are TRBV5-8 and TRBJ2-4; tentatively, D is TRBD2 (5 bases). The CDR3 has 12 amino acids. Trimming removed 10 bases from V and 6 bases from J, with 14 bases in between. The germline gives CDR1 SGHTS, CDR2 YDEGEE.

This rearrangement joins TRBV5-1 to TRBJ1-1; D uncertain. The CDR3 loop spans 14 amino acids. Looked up from germline, CDR1 is SGHRS and CDR2 is YFSETQ. Trimming shortened V by 6 bases and J by 4 bases, and 16 bases separated the two germline ends. CDR3 nucleotide sequence: TGCGCCAGCACCCCTGCATCCCTGAGCACTGAAGCTTTCTTT. Amino acid sequence: CASTPASLSTEAFF.

As regards this clone: One end of the junction varies from germline; a read error may be responsible. The J gene is TRBJ2-7, the V gene TRBV19; tentatively, D is TRBD1 (6 bases). The V gene's germline CDR1 is LNHDA and CDR2 SQIVND (reference sequence). This CDR3 has 15 amino acids. The CDR3 loop reads CASSIGGASSYEQYF. The CDR3 DNA sequence: TGTGCCAGTAGCATAGGGGGTGCGAGCTCCTACGAGCAGTACTTC.

The chain uses TRBV10-3 and TRBJ2-2; 8 bases fit TRBD2. J was trimmed by 0 bases and V by 2 bases; bases with no gene match: 5. CDR1 is ENHRY, CDR2 SYGVKD, per germline. The CDR3 length is 17 residues. CDR3 in amino acids: CAISETSGRANTGELFF. CDR3 nucleotides: TGTGCCATCAGTGAGACAAGCGGGAGAGCGAACACCGGGGAGCTGTTTTTT.

This clone was counted a single time. The V call is TRBV5-1, the J call TRBJ1-2, with TRBD1 matching over 10 bases. The V gene's germline CDR1 is SGHRS and CDR2 YFSETQ. The CDR3 consists of 14 residues. With 3 bases clipped from V and 7 bases from J, the junction kept 6 bases outside the gene matches. The CDR3 region is CASSYGTGESGYTF. The CDR3 DNA is TGCGCCAGCAGCTACGGGACAGGGGAAAGTGGCTACACCTTC.

In DNA form, the CDR3 reads TGTGCCAGCAGCCCGGGACAGGGGGCTCCCACCTACGAGCAGTACTTC. Amino acids: CASSPGQGAPTYEQYF. This chain joins TRBV5-4 and TRBJ2-7, with 12 nucleotides matching TRBD1. V dropped 4 bases and J dropped 2; count of bases not matched to a gene: 7. The CDR3 spans 16 residues. Germline CDR1 is SGHNT and CDR2 is YYREEE (reference sequence).

The V call is TRBV4-1, the J call TRBJ2-4, with 10 bases aligning to TRBD2. The CDR3 totals 18 residues. Germline CDR1 MGHRA, CDR2 YSYEKL. V shed 4 bases and J 6 bases; nucleotides not matched to a gene: 15. CDR3 in DNA: TGCGCCAGCAGCCTCCGGGGGACTAGCGAGCCCTCAAGAAACATTCAGTACTTC. Translated, it gives CASSLRGTSEPSRNIQYF.